This T cell receptor (beta chain) was profiled in a study of spatial heterogeneity in lung cancer. This clonotype was counted many times. TCRdb redid the calling of the 5' RACE reads with MiXCR, one entry per CDR3 protein. The table lists tens of thousands of distinct CDR3 sequences, about 7.4% of them singletons. V was shortened by 6 bases and J by 4 bases, with 16 bases between the two germline ends. The length of the CDR3 is 14 residues. Germline values: CDR1 DFQATT, CDR2 SNEGSKA (reference sequence). The time point was: blood at routine non-recurrence follow-up after resection. Unsorted tumor, nontumor lung tissue or cryopreserved PBMC supplied the whole RNA.

The chain couples TRBV20-1 to TRBJ2-1; TRBD1 might be the D (6 bases). The TCR sequence derives from a female donor with early-stage non-small cell lung cancer. The specimen comprised PBMCs, sampled at follow-up. The CDR3 sequence is CSARGQSLYNEQFF. As DNA, the CDR3 is TGCAGTGCCCGAGGACAGTCCTTATACAATGAGCAGTTCTTC.